Detailed here is one T cell receptor beta chain. Its antigen is not identified. The record originates from a study of T cell responses to AZD1222 COVID-19 vaccine. Study-wide points: Close to half of all spike-specific TCRs reportedly target regions of the variants that are unmutated. Just a handful of AZD1222 recipients were seropositive at baseline.

Germline V gene lookup returns CDR1 MGHRA and CDR2 YSYEKL. Trimming cost V 0 bases and J 6 bases, with 13 bases left between them. The CDR3 contains 15 residues. Libraries were prepared by immunoSEQ multiplex PCR; TCRdb keeps only in-frame clonotypes and omits some of them. The sample carries approximately 150,000 clones, 85% to 95% recorded once. The TCR was taken from an adult in good health. This material consisted of peripheral blood, taken on day 0 of AZD1222 vaccination. The chain recombines TRBV4-1 with TRBJ2-3; D unclear. The CDR3 is CASSQDPAPGDTQYF. CDR3 nucleotide sequence: TGCGCCAGCAGCCAAGATCCTGCCCCCGGGGATACGCAGTATTTT.